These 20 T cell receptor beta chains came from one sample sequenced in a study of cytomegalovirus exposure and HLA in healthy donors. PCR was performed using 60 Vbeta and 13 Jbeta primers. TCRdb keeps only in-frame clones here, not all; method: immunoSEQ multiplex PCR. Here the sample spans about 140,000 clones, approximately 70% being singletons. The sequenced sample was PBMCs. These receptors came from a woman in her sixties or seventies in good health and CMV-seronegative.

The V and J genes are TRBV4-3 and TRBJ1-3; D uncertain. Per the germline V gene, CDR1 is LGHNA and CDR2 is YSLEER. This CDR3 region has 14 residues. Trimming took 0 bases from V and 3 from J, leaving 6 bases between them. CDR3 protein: CASSQDVRGNTIYF. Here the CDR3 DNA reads TGCGCCAGCAGCCAAGATGTCCGTGGAAACACCATATATTTT.

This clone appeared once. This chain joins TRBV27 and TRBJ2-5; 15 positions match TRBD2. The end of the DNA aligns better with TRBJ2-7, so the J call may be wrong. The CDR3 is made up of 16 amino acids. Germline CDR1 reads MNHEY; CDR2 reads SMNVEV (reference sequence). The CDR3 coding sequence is TGTGCCAGCAGTATGGGACTAGCGGGGGGATTATACGAGCAGTACTTC. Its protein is CASSMGLAGGLYEQYF.

CDR3 region: CASSAGGIRGTQYF. In DNA, the CDR3 is TGTGCCAGCAGCGCAGGGGGCATCAGGGGGACCCAGTACTTC. V and J are TRBV9 and TRBJ2-5; 8 bases line up with TRBD1. Germline values: CDR1 SGDLS, CDR2 YYNGEE. The junction had 8 bases not matched to a gene; V was cut back by 3 bases and J by 7 bases. The CDR3 is made up of 14 amino acids. Supplemented by reference TRBV9 and TRBJ2-5, the full variable domain reads DSGVTQTPKHLITATGQRVTLRCSPRSGDLSVYWYQQSLDQGLQFLIQYYNGEERAKGNILERFSAQQFPDLHSELNLSSLELGDSALYFCASSAGGIRGTQYFGPGTRLLVL.

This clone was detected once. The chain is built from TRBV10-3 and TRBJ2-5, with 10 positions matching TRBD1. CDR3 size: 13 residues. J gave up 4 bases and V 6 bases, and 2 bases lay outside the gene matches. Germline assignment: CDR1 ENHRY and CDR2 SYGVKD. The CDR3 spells CAIRTGGRETQYF. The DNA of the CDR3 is TGTGCCATCAGGACAGGGGGCAGAGAGACCCAGTACTTC.

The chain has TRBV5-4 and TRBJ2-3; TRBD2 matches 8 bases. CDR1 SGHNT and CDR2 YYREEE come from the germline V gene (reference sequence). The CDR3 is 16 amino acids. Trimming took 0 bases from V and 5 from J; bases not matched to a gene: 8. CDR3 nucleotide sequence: TGTGCCAGCAGCTTGGGTGGACTAGCAGGGGAAGATACGCAGTATTTT. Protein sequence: CASSLGGLAGEDTQYF. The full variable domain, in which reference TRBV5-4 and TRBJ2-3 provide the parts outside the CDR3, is ETGVTQSPTHLIKTRGQQVTLRCSSQSGHNTVSWYQQALGQGPQFIFQYYREEENGRGNFPPRFSGLQFPNYSSELNVNALELDDSALYLCASSLGGLAGEDTQYFGPGTRLTVL.

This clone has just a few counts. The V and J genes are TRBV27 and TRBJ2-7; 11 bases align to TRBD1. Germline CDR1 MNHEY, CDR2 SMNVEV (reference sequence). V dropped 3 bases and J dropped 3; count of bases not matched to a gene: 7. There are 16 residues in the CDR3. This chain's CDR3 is CASSFAPGTGGYEQYF. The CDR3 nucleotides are TGTGCCAGCAGTTTTGCCCCCGGGACAGGGGGCTACGAGCAGTACTTC.

In nucleotides, the CDR3 is TGTGCCAGCAGTCGAGACAGGGGATTTGTCTACGAGCAGTACTTC. Translated, it gives CASSRDRGFVYEQYF. The chain employs TRBV27 and TRBJ2-5, with TRBD1 matching 8 bases. The J call may be in error: the DNA end matches TRBJ2-7 better. The CDR3 runs 15 residues. Looked up from germline, CDR1 is MNHEY and CDR2 is SMNVEV (reference sequence).

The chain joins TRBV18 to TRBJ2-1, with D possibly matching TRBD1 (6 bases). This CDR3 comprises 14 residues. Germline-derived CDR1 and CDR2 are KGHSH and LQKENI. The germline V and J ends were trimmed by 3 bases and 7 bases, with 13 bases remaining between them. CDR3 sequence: CASSPRQGLNEQFF. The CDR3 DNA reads TGTGCCAGCTCACCCCGGCAGGGGCTTAATGAGCAGTTCTTC.

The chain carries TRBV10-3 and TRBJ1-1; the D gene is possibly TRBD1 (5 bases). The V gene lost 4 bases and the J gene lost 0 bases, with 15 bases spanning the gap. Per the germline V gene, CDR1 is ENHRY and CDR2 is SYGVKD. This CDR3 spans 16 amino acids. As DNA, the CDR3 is TGTGCCATCAGTGGAGGGGAGGGGAGCATGAACACTGAAGCTTTCTTT. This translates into CAISGGEGSMNTEAFF.

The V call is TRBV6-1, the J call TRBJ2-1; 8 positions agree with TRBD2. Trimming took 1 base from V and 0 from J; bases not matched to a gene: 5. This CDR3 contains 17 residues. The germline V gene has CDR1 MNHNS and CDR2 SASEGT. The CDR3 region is CASSEVAGKSSYNEQFF. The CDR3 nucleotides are TGTGCCAGCAGTGAAGTAGCGGGGAAAAGCTCCTACAATGAGCAGTTCTTC.

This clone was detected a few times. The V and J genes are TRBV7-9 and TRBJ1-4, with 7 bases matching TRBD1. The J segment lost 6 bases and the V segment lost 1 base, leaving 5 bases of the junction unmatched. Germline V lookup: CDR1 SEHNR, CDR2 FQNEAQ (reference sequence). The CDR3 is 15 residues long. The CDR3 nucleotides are TGTGCCAGCAGCTTAGGAACAGGGGCCGATGAAAAACTGTTTTTT. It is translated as CASSLGTGADEKLFF.

This CDR3 is CASSRQGLAPDTQYF. The CDR3 coding sequence is TGCGCCAGCAGCCGTCAGGGACTAGCTCCAGATACGCAGTATTTT. The chain has TRBV5-1 and TRBJ2-3; 9 bases line up with TRBD2. This CDR3 has 15 residues. The germline V gene encodes CDR1 SGHRS and CDR2 YFSETQ. Losses at the gene ends were 4 bases for V and 4 bases for J; bases not matched to a gene: 7. The whole variable domain, remainder taken from reference TRBV5-1 and TRBJ2-3, is KAGVTQTPRYLIKTRGQQVTLSCSPISGHRSVSWYQQTPGQGLQFLFEYFSETQRNKGNFPGRFSGRQFSNSRSEMNVSTLELGDSALYLCASSRQGLAPDTQYFGPGTRLTVL.

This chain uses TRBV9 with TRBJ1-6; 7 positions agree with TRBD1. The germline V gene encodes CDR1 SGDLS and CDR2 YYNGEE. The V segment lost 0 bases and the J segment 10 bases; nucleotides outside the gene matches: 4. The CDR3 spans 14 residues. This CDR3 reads CASSVATGNSPLHF. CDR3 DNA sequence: TGTGCCAGCAGCGTAGCGACAGGGAACTCACCCCTCCACTTT.

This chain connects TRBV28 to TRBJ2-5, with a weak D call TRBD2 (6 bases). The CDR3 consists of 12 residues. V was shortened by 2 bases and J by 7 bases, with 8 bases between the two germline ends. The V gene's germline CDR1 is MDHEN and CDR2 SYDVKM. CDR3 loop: CASSLQAGTQYF. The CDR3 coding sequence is TGTGCCAGCAGTTTACAAGCGGGGACCCAGTACTTC.

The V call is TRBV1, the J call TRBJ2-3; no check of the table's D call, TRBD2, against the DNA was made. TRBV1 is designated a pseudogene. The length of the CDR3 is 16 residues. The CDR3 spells CTSSHRVSGDTDTQYF. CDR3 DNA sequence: TGCACCAGCAGCCATCGCGTAAGCGGGGACACAGATACGCAGTATTTT.

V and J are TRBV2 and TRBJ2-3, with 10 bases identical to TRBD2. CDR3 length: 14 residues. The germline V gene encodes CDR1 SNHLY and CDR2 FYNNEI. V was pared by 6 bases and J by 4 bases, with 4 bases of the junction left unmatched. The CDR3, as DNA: TGTGCCAGCAGACGCCTAGCGGGAGCAGATACGCAGTATTTT. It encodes CASRRLAGADTQYF.

CDR3 sequence reads: CATAGGRGPGWAKNIQYF. For the CDR3, the DNA is TGTGCCACCGCTGGGGGGAGAGGCCCAGGCTGGGCCAAAAACATTCAGTACTTC. The chain joins TRBV28 to TRBJ2-4; TRBD2 might be the D (6 bases). The V end was cut by 10 bases, the J end by 1 base, with 26 bases between. Germline V gene lookup returns CDR1 MDHEN and CDR2 SYDVKM. This CDR3 region has 18 residues.

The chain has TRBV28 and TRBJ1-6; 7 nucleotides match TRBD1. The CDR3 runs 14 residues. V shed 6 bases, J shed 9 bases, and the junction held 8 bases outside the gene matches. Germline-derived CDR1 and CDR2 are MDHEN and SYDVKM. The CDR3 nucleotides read TGTGCCAGCAGCCCGAGACAGGGAAGTTCACCCCTCCACTTT. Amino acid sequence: CASSPRQGSSPLHF. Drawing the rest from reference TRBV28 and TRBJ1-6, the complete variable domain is DVKVTQSSRYLVKRTGEKVFLECVQDMDHENMFWYRQDPGLGLRLIYFSYDVKMKEKGDIPEGYSVSREKKERFSLILESASTNQTSMYLCASSPRQGSSPLHFGNGTRLTVT.

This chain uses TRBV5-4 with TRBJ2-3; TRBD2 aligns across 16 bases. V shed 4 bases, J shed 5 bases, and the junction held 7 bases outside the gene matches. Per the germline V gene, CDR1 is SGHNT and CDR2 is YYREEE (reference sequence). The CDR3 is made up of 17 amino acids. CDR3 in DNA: TGTGCCAGCAGCCAGGGACTAGCGGGGGGGTATGGAGATACGCAGTATTTT. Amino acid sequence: CASSQGLAGGYGDTQYF.

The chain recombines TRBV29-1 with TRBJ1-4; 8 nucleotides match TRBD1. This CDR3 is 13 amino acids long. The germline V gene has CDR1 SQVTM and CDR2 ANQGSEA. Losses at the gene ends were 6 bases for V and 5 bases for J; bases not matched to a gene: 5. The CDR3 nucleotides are TGCAGCGTCACGCGACAGGGGAATGAAAAACTGTTTTTT. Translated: CSVTRQGNEKLFF.